This TCR beta chain was identified in a study of STAT5B mutations in CD4+ large granular lymphocyte leukemia. Sequencing was performed with immunoSEQ multiplex PCR; in TCRdb, only in-frame clones are kept and a portion is missing. The table records some 34,000 clones, roughly four fifths of them present only once. Points on this clone: Its specificity is not known.

The germline gives CDR1 LNHDA, CDR2 SQIVND (reference sequence). V was trimmed by 1 base and J by 1 base, leaving 10 bases between them. The CDR3 has 15 residues. General study findings and limits: Patient CD4-sorted repertoires stayed more clonal than healthy ones after leukemic-clone removal. Compared with healthy controls (2/35), patient top clones favored TRBV06 (8/27).

The chain carries TRBV19 and TRBJ1-1; perhaps TRBD1 as D (6 bases). The receptor comes from a human donor in good health. Specimen: CD4+ T cells from blood buffy coats. The CDR3 nucleotides are TGTGCCAGTAGTATAGGAGGACAGAGGAACACTGAAGCTTTCTTT. It yields the protein CASSIGGQRNTEAFF.